These 3 T cell receptor beta chains were all obtained from the same sample, sequenced in a study of glioma-infiltrating T cells after dendritic cell vaccination. The data were produced by immunoSEQ multiplex PCR, yet TCRdb's version contains in-frame clones alone and is incomplete. Of 60,000 or so clones listed, about 89% are singletons. The time point is: after dendritic cell vaccination, including at tumor progression/relapse. The sequencing used blood, collected after dendritic cell vaccination. These receptors originate from a human donor with glioblastoma.

The chain couples TRBV7-2 to TRBJ2-7, with TRBD2 as a possible D gene (6 bases). V gave up 4 bases and J gave up 4 bases, with 23 bases separating them. In germline, CDR1 is SGHTA, CDR2 FQGNSA. CDR3 length equals 17 residues. As DNA, the CDR3 is TGTGCCAGCAGCTCCTCTATCCCCGGAGGGTCAAAATACGAGCAGTACTTC. As protein: CASSSSIPGGSKYEQYF.

The V and J genes are TRBV30 and TRBJ1-2; D uncertain. CDR1 is GTSNPN and CDR2 is SVGIG in the germline V gene (reference sequence). Trimming removed 1 base from V and 4 bases from J, with 7 bases in between. The CDR3 spans 12 residues. Here the CDR3 DNA reads TGTGCCTGGAGTGCCAGGATCTATGGCTACACCTTC. Protein sequence: CAWSARIYGYTF.

The genes are TRBV5-1 and TRBJ2-1; TRBD2 aligns across 10 bases. Germline V gene lookup returns CDR1 SGHRS and CDR2 YFSETQ. V lost 2 bases to trimming and J lost 5 bases; unmatched junction nucleotides: 7. There are 16 residues in the CDR3. The CDR3 loop reads CASSLTGTSAHNEQFF. Here the CDR3 DNA reads TGCGCCAGCAGCTTAACCGGGACTAGCGCCCACAATGAGCAGTTCTTC.